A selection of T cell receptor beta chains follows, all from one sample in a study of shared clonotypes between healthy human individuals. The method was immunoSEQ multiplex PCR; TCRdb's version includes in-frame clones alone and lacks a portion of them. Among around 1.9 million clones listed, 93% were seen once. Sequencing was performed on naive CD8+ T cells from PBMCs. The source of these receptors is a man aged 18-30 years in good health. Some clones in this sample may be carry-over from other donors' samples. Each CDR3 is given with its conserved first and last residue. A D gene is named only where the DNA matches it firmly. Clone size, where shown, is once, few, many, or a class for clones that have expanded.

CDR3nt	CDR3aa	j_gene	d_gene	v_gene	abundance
TGCGCCAGCAGCCCCCGACAGGGGGCCCACGAGCAGTACTTC	CASSPRQGAHEQYF	TRBJ2-7	TRBD1	TRBV4-1	once
TGTGCCAGCAGTGAGTCACTAGCGGAATACTTC	CASSESLAEYF	TRBJ2-7	TRBD2	TRBV6-1	.
TGTGCCAGCAGCCACGACATGGTGGGGGCCACTAATGAAAAACTGTTTTTT	CASSHDMVGATNEKLFF	TRBJ1-4	.	TRBV14	.
TGTGCCAGCAGCTTGCAGACAGGTAGTAATGAAAAACTGTTTTTT	CASSLQTGSNEKLFF	TRBJ1-4	.	TRBV7-9	.
TGTGCCAGCAGTTTCCCTCTTAGTAATGAGCAGTTCTTC	CASSFPLSNEQFF	TRBJ2-1	.	TRBV27	.
TGTGCCAGCAGGGACCTGAACACCGGGGAGCTGTTTTTT	CASRDLNTGELFF	TRBJ2-2	.	TRBV27	.
TGTGCCAGCTGGGACAGGGATGGAAACACCATATATTTT	CASWDRDGNTIYF	TRBJ1-3	TRBD1	TRBV7-9	once
TGTGCCTCCCCCGGAGGGCAAGCCGCTTTTGGCTCTGGGGCCAACGTCCTGACTTTC	CASPGGQAAFGSGANVLTF	TRBJ2-6	.	TRBV19	.
TGCGCCAGCAGCTTGGGCCGCAACTATGGCTACACCTTC	CASSLGRNYGYTF	TRBJ1-2	.	TRBV5-1	.
TGTGCCAGCAGTTTATCCCACCCGCGGGGGGGGAACGAGCAGTACTTC	CASSLSHPRGGNEQYF	TRBJ2-7	TRBD2	TRBV27	.
TGCGCCAGCAGCGGCAGGGGGCCCGAGCAGTACTTC	CASSGRGPEQYF	TRBJ2-7	TRBD1	TRBV5-1	.
TGTGCCAGCAGTTTTTCCGGGCAAGAGACCCAGTACTTC	CASSFSGQETQYF	TRBJ2-5	.	TRBV27	.
TGTGCCAGCAGTTTATCCCGGACAGGGGAGGAAATCTTCGACCTAGTCACCGGGGAGCTGTTTTTT	CASSLSRTGEEIFDLVTGELFF	TRBJ2-2	TRBD1	TRBV28	.
TGTGCCAGCAGCTTAAGCGGGGGAAATGAGCAGTTCTTC	CASSLSGGNEQFF	TRBJ2-1	TRBD2	TRBV7-3	.
TGTGCCAGCAGTTACCGAGACAGTCACAATCAGCCCCAGCATTTT	CASSYRDSHNQPQHF	TRBJ1-5	.	TRBV6-6	.
TGTGCCAGCAGAGGGACAGTGTCCTACGAGCAGTACTTC	CASRGTVSYEQYF	TRBJ2-7	TRBD1	TRBV7-8	.
TGTGCCAGCAGTGATACCTCTCTAGGGAGAAAACTGTTTTTT	CASSDTSLGRKLFF	TRBJ1-4	.	TRBV27	once
TGTGCCATCAGTGACCGGACAGACCCGCCCTACAATGAGCAGTTCTTC	CAISDRTDPPYNEQFF	TRBJ2-1	.	TRBV10-3	.
TGCAGCGTGATGACAGGCAACACTGAAGCTTTCTTT	CSVMTGNTEAFF	TRBJ1-1	.	TRBV29-1	.
TGCAGCGTCCTCGATGCCGTGGTGGGGAGGTCGTTCTTC	CSVLDAVVGRSFF	TRBJ2-1	.	TRBV29-1	.
TGTGCCAGCAGCCTAAAAATATTAAGAGGGGTCACCGGGGAGCTGTTTTTT	CASSLKILRGVTGELFF	TRBJ2-2	.	TRBV14	.
TGTGCCAGCAGCGGAACAAACCTTTACGAGCAGTACTTC	CASSGTNLYEQYF	TRBJ2-7	.	TRBV7-9	few
TGTGCCAGCAGCTTAGCACTGTCTAGGTCGCCCTACGAGCAGTACTTC	CASSLALSRSPYEQYF	TRBJ2-7	.	TRBV7-9	.
TGCGCCAGGCTTAAAGGAGGAGGCAATGAGCAGTTCTTC	CARLKGGGNEQFF	TRBJ2-1	.	TRBV10-1	.
TGTGCCAGCAGCCCAGGCAGGGGACCTTCTGGGGCCAACGTCCTGACTTTC	CASSPGRGPSGANVLTF	TRBJ2-6	.	TRBV7-9	.
TGTGCCACCAGCAGTTACTCAGGGGGCGAGAACACTGAAGCTTTCTTT	CATSSYSGGENTEAFF	TRBJ1-1	TRBD1	TRBV15	few
TGTGCCAGCAGCCCCCGGGACAGGGAATCGCGGGTATACAATGAGCAGTTCTTC	CASSPRDRESRVYNEQFF	TRBJ2-1	TRBD1	TRBV7-9	once
TGTGCCAGCAGCTTAGGCACGGGGGCGGTGGTGAACACTGAAGCTTTCTTT	CASSLGTGAVVNTEAFF	TRBJ1-1	.	TRBV13	.
TGTGCCAGCAGCGCCGTCAGGCAGGCAACTAATGAAAAACTGTTTTTT	CASSAVRQATNEKLFF	TRBJ1-4	.	TRBV5-8	.
TGTGCCAGCAGTTTCGGCTCTAGGGGTACCGGGGAGCTGTTTTTT	CASSFGSRGTGELFF	TRBJ2-2	.	TRBV27	once
TGTGCCAGTAGTAAAAGGACTAGCGGAGACACAGATACGCAGTATTTT	CASSKRTSGDTDTQYF	TRBJ2-3	TRBD2	TRBV19	.
TGTGCCAGCAGCTGGAGGGTGGCCGACGAGCAGTACTTC	CASSWRVADEQYF	TRBJ2-7	.	TRBV7-8	.
TGTGCCAGCAGTTACGCTAGCGGGAGTTCCACAGATACGCAGTATTTT	CASSYASGSSTDTQYF	TRBJ2-3	TRBD2	TRBV6-6	.
TGCGCCAGCAGCCAGAGGACTAGCAATGAGCAGTTCTTC	CASSQRTSNEQFF	TRBJ2-1	TRBD2	TRBV4-1	.